This T cell receptor beta chain was recorded in a study of T cells after somatic rescue of genetic block. This clone appeared a single time. Germline V lookup: CDR1 SNHLY, CDR2 FYNNEI. The CDR3 has 14 amino acids. Trimming cost V 7 bases and J 1 base; bases outside gene matches: 6. Libraries were prepared by immunoSEQ multiplex PCR; TCRdb keeps only in-frame clonotypes and omits some of them. The sample includes some 74,000 clones, roughly 93% of them seen just once. The sequenced sample was peripheral blood mononuclear cells (PBMCs). The chain employs TRBV2 and TRBJ2-7; 8 nucleotides align to TRBD1. The origin of this receptor is a man aged 30 to 45. CDR3: CASIRTGTSYEQYF. CDR3 coding DNA: TGTGCCAGCATAAGGACAGGGACGTCCTACGAGCAGTACTTC. The whole variable domain, remainder taken from reference TRBV2 and TRBJ2-7, is EPEVTQTPSHQVTQMGQEVILRCVPISNHLYFYWYRQILGQKVEFLVSFYNNEISEKSEIFDDQFSVERPDGSNFTLKIRSTKLEDSAMYFCASIRTGTSYEQYFGPGTRLTVT.